This T cell receptor (beta chain) was retrieved from a study of prognosis after radiotherapy for stage I lung cancer. The germline V gene has CDR1 ENHRY and CDR2 SYGVKD. V was cut by 0 bases and J by 2 bases, with 7 bases left in between. The CDR3 runs 14 residues. This clonotype was picked up many times. Peripheral venous blood was drawn in roughly 6-milliliter volumes, with a draw taken at each of two separate time points. From genomic DNA, TCR beta CDR3 was amplified by two-round multiplex PCR. Primers targeting each individual TRBV and TRBJ gene were applied in first-round PCR. Universal primers were used in the second round of PCR. MiXCR was run by TCRdb on the multiplex PCR reads, yielding one entry per CDR3 protein. This repertoire shows 15,000 to 20,000 distinct CDR3 sequences, roughly 26% found once; its top ten account for approximately 22%.

V is TRBV10-3 and J is TRBJ2-5, with D possibly matching TRBD1 (6 bases). The origin of this receptor is a donor aged 50 or older with non-small cell lung cancer. The sample consisted of PBMCs, taken before or after stereotactic body radiation therapy (not recorded which). The CDR3 nucleotides read TGTGCCATCAGTGAGTCGGACAGACAAGAGACCCAGTACTTC. Its protein product is CAISESDRQETQYF.